The T cell receptor beta chain under discussion was sequenced for a study of T cells in Graves' hyperthyroidism and ophthalmopathy. Study conclusions and caveats: Peripheral blood also featured most of the thyroid clonotypes expanded above 0.001. In the analysis, a 13 V-J model separated ophthalmopathy from stable hyperthyroidism.

Amplified regions were TCR beta CDR3 sequences from RNA transcripts. HTBI primers were the set used in a first-round RT-PCR of the TCR CDR3. TCRdb recomputed calls from the multiplex PCR reads with MiXCR, one row per CDR3 protein. Of about 400,000 distinct CDR3 sequences listed, roughly 25% are singletons. The CDR3 has 13 residues. V lost 5 bases, J lost 7 bases, and 11 bases lay in between. Germline loops: CDR1 MDHEN, CDR2 SYDVKM. With respect to this clonotype: Its specificity is not known.

For Graves' hyperthyroidism to be stable, ophthalmopathy could not progress within 18 months. 9 to 10 ml fresh peripheral blood yielded the PBMCs. This sequence originates from a middle-aged man with Graves' hyperthyroidism. The sequencing sample was made of blood. The chain couples TRBV28 to TRBJ2-2; D gene uncertain. The DNA for the CDR3 is TGTGCCAGCAGTAACCAGCGTGGCGGGGAGCTGTTTTTT. This translates into CASSNQRGGELFF.